Presented here are 32 T cell receptor beta chains from one specimen sequenced in a study of blood T cell repertoires in COVID-19. Sequenced by immunoSEQ multiplex PCR; TCRdb stores in-frame clones only, minus some. Of 110,000 to 150,000 clones in the sample, 70% to 90% are singletons; the top ten hold 1.5%. The sample comprised peripheral blood. The receptor source for this set is a woman aged 55-69 years with acute or convalescent COVID-19.

This clone was observed once. V usage is TRBV28 and J usage is TRBJ1-3; D is ambiguous. Deletions cut 5 bases from V and 8 bases from J, with 16 bases between. Looked up from germline, CDR1 is MDHEN and CDR2 is SYDVKM. There are 14 residues in the CDR3. The CDR3 DNA follows: TGTGCCAGCAGTAAGGGTGCCGTCGGGGACACCATATATTTT. Amino acids: CASSKGAVGDTIYF.

The rearrangement links TRBV27 to TRBJ2-3, with D perhaps matching TRBD1 (6 bases). The germline V and J ends were trimmed by 6 bases and 1 base, with 14 bases remaining between them. In germline, CDR1 is MNHEY, CDR2 SMNVEV (reference sequence). The CDR3 length is 15 residues. The CDR3 is CASRPLGGGTDTQYF. CDR3 coding DNA: TGTGCCAGCAGACCCTTAGGGGGTGGCACAGATACGCAGTATTTT.

CDR3 nucleotide sequence: TGCGCCAGCAGCCCGGACGGACAGAACACTGAAGCTTTCTTT. Translation: CASSPDGQNTEAFF. The genes are TRBV5-1 and TRBJ1-1; possible D gene TRBD1, 5 bases. V lost 4 bases and J lost 1, with 11 bases in between. Germline V lookup: CDR1 SGHRS, CDR2 YFSETQ. CDR3 length: 14 residues.

V gene TRBV6-2 or TRBV6-3 combines with J gene TRBJ1-1, with no clear D. The CDR3 is 14 residues long. Germline V gives CDR1 MNHEY, CDR2 SVGEGT. With 2 bases removed from V and 2 bases from J, the gap between germline ends came to 9 bases. CDR3 protein: CASSYQAINTEAFF. As DNA, the CDR3 is TGTGCCAGCAGTTACCAGGCCATCAACACTGAAGCTTTCTTT.

The chain couples TRBV5-1 to TRBJ1-2; possibly TRBD1 for D (6 bases). The V end was cut by 6 bases, the J end by 9 bases, with 21 bases between. Germline V lookup: CDR1 SGHRS, CDR2 YFSETQ. This CDR3 is 14 amino acids long. This CDR3 is CASTSPGQEISYTF. In DNA form, the CDR3 reads TGCGCCAGCACCTCTCCGGGACAAGAGATCAGCTACACCTTC.

This chain joins TRBV11-2 and TRBJ2-5, with a possible D match to TRBD2 (5 bases). The CDR3 runs to 14 residues. Between the trimmed V and J ends, which lost 2 bases and 4 bases, there was a span of 11 bases. Germline-derived CDR1 and CDR2 are SGHAT and FQNNGV. The CDR3 bases are TGTGCCAGCAGCTTAAACACTAGACGAGAGACCCAGTACTTC. Its protein is CASSLNTRRETQYF.

V gene TRBV5-4 combines with J gene TRBJ1-2, with D uncertain. There are 15 residues in the CDR3. V lost 4 bases and J 4 bases, leaving 17 bases between the germline ends. CDR1 SGHNT and CDR2 YYREEE come from the germline V gene (reference sequence). The CDR3 spells CASSPAGGGAYGYTF. CDR3 nucleotide sequence: TGTGCCAGCAGCCCGGCGGGTGGAGGAGCCTATGGCTACACCTTC.

V usage is TRBV10-2 and J usage is TRBJ2-4, with D hard to call. Germline-derived CDR1 and CDR2 are WSHSY and SAAADI. The CDR3 spans 13 residues. V lost 3 bases to trimming and J lost 3 bases, with 6 bases between them. Written as DNA, the CDR3 is TGCGCCAGCAGTGACTTACTCAAAAACATTCAGTACTTC. This translates into CASSDLLKNIQYF.

V is TRBV4-3 and J is TRBJ1-6; D remains ambiguous. V was cut by 0 bases and J by 3 bases, with 6 bases left in between. This CDR3 comprises 15 residues. Germline V gene sequence: CDR1 LGHNA, CDR2 YSLEER. The CDR3 DNA reads TGCGCCAGCAGCCAAGAAACGGGCTATAATTCACCCCTCCACTTT. Its protein is CASSQETGYNSPLHF.

The chain couples TRBV28 to TRBJ1-5; D is perhaps TRBD1 (5 bases). There are 15 residues in the CDR3. Germline V lookup: CDR1 MDHEN, CDR2 SYDVKM. V was trimmed by 7 bases and J by 0 bases, leaving 13 bases between them. This CDR3 reads CASTPQGHSNQPQHF. Here the CDR3 DNA reads TGTGCCAGCACCCCCCAGGGCCATAGCAATCAGCCCCAGCATTTT. The full variable domain, its missing parts supplied by reference TRBV28 and TRBJ1-5, is DVKVTQSSRYLVKRTGEKVFLECVQDMDHENMFWYRQDPGLGLRLIYFSYDVKMKEKGDIPEGYSVSREKKERFSLILESASTNQTSMYLCASTPQGHSNQPQHFGDGTRLSIL.

The V and J genes are TRBV9 and TRBJ2-7, with 9 bases fitting TRBD1. The CDR3 runs to 15 residues. Germline V gene sequence: CDR1 SGDLS, CDR2 YYNGEE. V was clipped by 0 bases and J by 6 bases; unmatched bases: 7. CDR3 sequence: CASSVVAQGAGEQYF. DNA of the CDR3: TGTGCCAGCAGCGTAGTAGCACAGGGGGCCGGCGAGCAGTACTTC.

CDR3 nucleotide sequence: TGTGCCAGCAGTTCGTCTTACAGGGGGGACACTGAAGCTTTCTTT. Its translation is CASSSSYRGDTEAFF. The chain combines TRBV28 with TRBJ1-1; 8 nucleotides agree with TRBD1. The CDR3 is 15 amino acids. Germline loops: CDR1 MDHEN, CDR2 SYDVKM. The J segment lost 3 bases and the V segment lost 4 bases, leaving 7 bases of the junction unmatched.

This chain joins TRBV11-3 and TRBJ1-1; 10 bases align to TRBD1. V was pared by 1 base and J by 2 bases, with 4 bases of the junction left unmatched. This CDR3 region has 16 residues. CDR1 and CDR2 from the germline V gene are SGHNT and YENEEA. The CDR3 sequence is CASSLGQGALNTEAFF. Written as DNA, the CDR3 is TGTGCCAGCAGCTTAGGACAGGGGGCGCTTAACACTGAAGCTTTCTTT.

The chain is built from TRBV19 and TRBJ2-2; D may be TRBD2 (6 bases). Germline CDR1 LNHDA, CDR2 SQIVND (reference sequence). Trimming removed 4 bases from V and 3 bases from J, with 12 bases in between. The CDR3 runs 15 residues. The CDR3 DNA is TGTGCCAGTAGTAGGGGTTGGGAGGACACCGGGGAGCTGTTTTTT. Protein: CASSRGWEDTGELFF.

J is TRBJ2-3 and V is TRBV4-1; 7 bases map to TRBD2. Germline V gene data show CDR1 as MGHRA and CDR2 as YSYEKL. The V gene end was trimmed by 3 bases and the J gene end by 5 bases; junction bases not matched to a gene: 2. The CDR3 covers 13 residues. The CDR3 sequence is CASSQPGGDTQYF. The CDR3 nucleotides read TGCGCCAGCAGCCAGCCGGGGGGAGATACGCAGTATTTT.

This chain uses TRBV19 with TRBJ2-1, with TRBD1 matching 9 bases. Looked up from germline, CDR1 is LNHDA and CDR2 is SQIVND (reference sequence). The CDR3 is 16 residues long. With V trimmed by 6 bases and J by 8 bases, 14 bases remained unmatched. CDR3 nucleotides: TGTGCCAGTAGACGAATGGAGACAGGGGGGTTCGATGAGCAGTTCTTC. This gives the protein CASRRMETGGFDEQFF. Full variable domain (rest looked up from reference TRBV19 and TRBJ2-1): DGGITQSPKYLFRKEGQNVTLSCEQNLNHDAMYWYRQDPGQGLRLIYYSQIVNDFQKGDIAEGYSVSREKKESFPLTVTSAQKNPTAFYLCASRRMETGGFDEQFFGPGTRLTVL.

The chain combines TRBV29-1 with TRBJ2-5; TRBD2 matches at 8 bases. This CDR3 spans 16 amino acids. Germline CDR1 is SQVTM and CDR2 is ANQGSEA. The trim removed 2 bases at V and 0 bases at J, leaving 8 bases unmatched. CDR3 sequence reads: CSVETGGAENQETQYF. The DNA of the CDR3 is TGCAGCGTTGAAACGGGGGGGGCCGAAAACCAAGAGACCCAGTACTTC.

The chain carries TRBV5-4 and TRBJ2-7; TRBD1 agrees at 11 bases. The CDR3 runs to 14 residues. CDR1 and CDR2 (germline): SGHNT, YYREEE (reference sequence). With 4 bases clipped from V and 3 bases from J, the junction kept 3 bases outside the gene matches. The CDR3 DNA sequence: TGTGCCAGCAGCCCGGGGACAGGGGGCTACGAGCAGTACTTC. Residues: CASSPGTGGYEQYF.

The rearrangement uses TRBV6-6 and TRBJ1-1, with 9 bases identical to TRBD1. The CDR3 loop spans 15 amino acids. CDR1 MNHNY and CDR2 SVGAGI come from the germline V gene (reference sequence). J was trimmed by 2 bases and V by 7 bases; bases with no gene match: 8. CDR3 nucleotide sequence: TGTGCCAGCAACTACCGGGACAGGGATAACACTGAAGCTTTCTTT. Amino acid sequence: CASNYRDRDNTEAFF.

The rearrangement links TRBV6-4 to TRBJ2-1, with a weak D call TRBD1 (5 bases). The CDR3 is 15 amino acids. Germline CDR1 reads MRHNA; CDR2 reads SNTAGT. The V end lost 3 bases, the J end lost 0 bases, and 9 bases lay between the germline ends. CDR3 protein: CASSEQGGSYNEQFF. The CDR3 region has the DNA TGTGCCAGCAGTGAGCAGGGTGGCTCCTACAATGAGCAGTTCTTC.

This CDR3 is CASSLGRGQYNEQFF. CDR3 bases: TGTGCCAGCAGCTTAGGGCGAGGGCAGTACAATGAGCAGTTCTTC. This sequence joins TRBV7-9 and TRBJ2-1; tentatively, D is TRBD2 (5 bases). Germline CDR1 reads SEHNR; CDR2 reads FQNEAQ (reference sequence). V was clipped by 1 base and J by 4 bases, with 11 bases between them. This CDR3 is 15 amino acids long.

The rearrangement joins TRBV3-1 (or the pseudogene TRBV3-2) to TRBJ2-5; weak D call: TRBD2 (7 bases). Looked up from germline, CDR1 is LGHDT and CDR2 is YNNKEL (reference sequence). V was clipped by 2 bases and J by 3 bases, with 25 bases between them. This CDR3 contains 19 residues. CDR3 in DNA: TGTGCCAGCAGCCAACTCTTCCAGAGGGGGGGGGCCTCCGAAGAGACCCAGTACTTC. It translates to CASSQLFQRGGASEETQYF.

The V gene is TRBV7-9, the J gene TRBJ2-1; 11 bases are a match to TRBD2. V shed 0 bases and J 0 bases; nucleotides not matched to a gene: 1. The germline CDR1 and CDR2 sequences are SEHNR and FQNEAQ (reference sequence). The length of the CDR3 is 17 residues. For the CDR3, the DNA is TGTGCCAGCAGCTTAGCGCTAGCGGGGGGCTCCTACAATGAGCAGTTCTTC. It codes for CASSLALAGGSYNEQFF.

This sequence joins TRBV2 and TRBJ2-1; 7 bases match TRBD1. The CDR3 runs to 13 residues. Germline CDR1 SNHLY, CDR2 FYNNEI. The J segment lost 6 bases and the V segment lost 6 bases, leaving 5 bases of the junction unmatched. The CDR3 coding sequence is TGTGCCAGCAGGGATGACAGGGTCAATGAGCAGTTCTTC. Translating gives CASRDDRVNEQFF.

The gene calls are TRBV29-1 and TRBJ2-7; no definite D call. V shed 7 bases and J shed 2 bases, with 12 bases lying between them. Germline lookup yields CDR1 SQVTM and CDR2 ANQGSEA. This CDR3 spans 12 amino acids. Written as DNA, the CDR3 is TGCAGCGCCGGTGGTGTCGCCTACGAGCAGTACTTC. Amino acids: CSAGGVAYEQYF.

The chain carries TRBV4-1 and TRBJ2-5; TRBD2 matches 8 bases. CDR3 length: 13 amino acids. CDR1 is MGHRA and CDR2 is YSYEKL in the germline V gene. J lost 3 bases, V lost 6 bases, and 3 bases had no gene match. The CDR3 coding sequence is TGCGCCAGCAGAGGTAGCGGGGAAGAGACCCAGTACTTC. Protein product: CASRGSGEETQYF.

The J gene is TRBJ1-6, the V gene TRBV9; 7 bases fit TRBD1. The J segment lost 7 bases and the V segment lost 5 bases, leaving 6 bases of the junction unmatched. The V gene's germline CDR1 is SGDLS and CDR2 YYNGEE. The CDR3 covers 14 residues. This chain's CDR3 is CASSSEQGNSPLHF. CDR3 nucleotides: TGTGCCAGCAGTTCCGAACAGGGGAATTCACCCCTCCACTTT.

The chain employs TRBV27 and TRBJ1-5; 7 bases fit TRBD1. The CDR3 covers 16 residues. From germline, CDR1 is MNHEY and CDR2 SMNVEV (reference sequence). With 2 bases clipped from V and 4 bases from J, the junction kept 8 bases outside the gene matches. In DNA form, the CDR3 reads TGTGCCAGCAGTTTAAACGCCAACAGGGGTAATCAGCCCCAGCATTTT. It yields the protein CASSLNANRGNQPQHF.

This chain connects TRBV7-3 to TRBJ2-3; D is possibly TRBD2 (5 bases). Germline V gene data show CDR1 as SGHTA and CDR2 as FQGTGA. There are 14 residues in the CDR3. V lost 4 bases and J 6 bases, leaving 14 bases between the germline ends. CDR3 nucleotide sequence: TGTGCCAGCAGCTCTAGCCTGGCCGGGGATACGCAGTATTTT. Residues: CASSSSLAGDTQYF.

The CDR3 is CATSPGQGRVGTEAFF. In DNA form, the CDR3 reads TGTGCCACCTCGCCGGGACAGGGGAGGGTAGGCACTGAAGCTTTCTTT. The J gene is TRBJ1-1, the V gene TRBV15, with 10 bases matching TRBD1. The CDR3 totals 16 residues. From germline, CDR1 is LNHNV and CDR2 YYDKDF (reference sequence). After removal of 8 bases from V and 4 bases from J, the junction contained 13 bases not matched to a gene.

This clone has a single count. This sequence joins TRBV28 and TRBJ1-6; 7 bases map to TRBD1. CDR1 and CDR2 from the germline V gene are MDHEN and SYDVKM. The V segment lost 4 bases and the J segment 19 bases; nucleotides outside the gene matches: 13. There are 13 residues in the CDR3. CDR3 residues: CASSSPDRAGRHF. For the CDR3, the DNA is TGTGCCAGCAGTTCACCTGACAGGGCGGGAAGGCACTTT.

V and J are TRBV7-2 and TRBJ1-3; weak D call: TRBD1 (5 bases). V was shortened by 5 bases and J by 0 bases, with 14 bases between the two germline ends. This CDR3 has 16 amino acids. Germline values: CDR1 SGHTA, CDR2 FQGNSA. The CDR3 is CASSTVGGNSGNTIYF. The CDR3, as DNA: TGTGCCAGCAGCACCGTGGGGGGGAACTCTGGAAACACCATATATTTT. The whole variable domain, filled in from reference TRBV7-2 and TRBJ1-3, reads GAGVSQSPSNKVTEKGKDVELRCDPISGHTALYWYRQSLGQGLEFLIYFQGNSAPDKSGLPSDRFSAERTGGSVSTLTIQRTQQEDSAVYLCASSTVGGNSGNTIYFGEGSWLTVV.